The T cell receptor beta chain described here comes from a study of cytomegalovirus exposure and HLA in healthy donors (dated by TCRdb to about 2017). The study in broad terms: An earlier analysis of 550 to 700 of the donors reported 250 to 300 Gb of sequence data and 100 million to 140 million unique TCR beta sequences from about 179 million T cells. A later genetic analysis used genome-wide SNP genotypes for about 65% of the roughly 670 donors, treating that subset as a discovery cohort. Rather than using new phenotypic data, the later analysis identified candidate immune exposures from TCR beta sequences and from how often those sequences occurred across donors. The study aimed to test whether signatures of past pathogen exposure could be identified by cataloging public T cell receptors. Typing coverage varied by locus: roughly 620-640 donors for A, B, C, DRB1 and DQB1; some 520 for DQA1; more than 600 for DPA1; approximately 450 for DPB1. To predict cytomegalovirus infection status, the study combined high-throughput TCR immunosequencing, statistical association of individual TCRs with disease status, and machine learning. In an earlier analysis of about 590 of the donors, high-throughput TCR beta sequencing was used to judge whether each TCR beta V gene segment behaved as functional or pseudogenic. An early release that covered around 590 HLA-typed donors contained 300 to 350 gigabases of sequencing data and tens of millions of unique TCR sequences. HLA typing covered class I and class II loci at four-digit resolution. The study used immunosequencing to profile the T cell repertoires of more than 650 subjects and linked those repertoires to cytomegalovirus serostatus. Donor age, sex, ethnicity and CMV serostatus were collected together with the repertoire data. About five DR-DQ haplotypes were treated as single units for association and clustering because of strong linkage in the cohort. Every repertoire in the discovery cohort had been generated on one and the same sequencing platform. Among almost 400 genotyped donors of the cohort, an average of approximately 230,000 unique TCR beta nucleotide sequences were sequenced per donor, about a sixth of them non-productive. To study patterns of TCR occurrence, a later analysis re-analyzed previously published TCR beta repertoires from around 700 donors and added high-resolution HLA genotyping. The genetic ancestry cluster associated with self-reported Caucasian donors included 81% of the roughly 400 genotyped donors. Along with the roughly 710-subject first cohort, a separate validation cohort of over 90 different subjects was used.

The germline V gene (reference sequence) gives CDR1 as MNHNY and CDR2 as SVGAGI. Spanning cysteine to phenylalanine, the CDR3 consists of 13 amino acids. Only the CDR3 DNA stays, 39 bases, in frame from base 1. The V end gives up 5 bases and the J end 1 base, leaving 1 base in the junction not matched to a gene. Libraries were built with the immunoSEQ multiplex PCR assay. For the multiplex PCR, a mixture combining 60 forward primers for TCR Vbeta segments and 13 reverse primers for TCR Jbeta segments was used. The CDR3 region of rearranged TCR beta genes was amplified from genomic DNA by a multiplex PCR assay. The Illumina HiSeq System was used to sequence the amplified TCR beta libraries as 87-base-pair reads. The paper's processing steps were these. Across the roughly 640 repertoires, a later analysis counted tens of millions of unique TCR beta chains, roughly 11 million of which were shared by at least two donors. To remove PCR and sequencing errors, raw reads were error-corrected and collapsed into unique sequences using a nearest-neighbor algorithm that merged closely related sequences. CDR3 sequences were aligned to IMGT reference sequences to assign V, D and J gene segments. For a sequence to be retained, at least a six-nucleotide match to both a V gene segment and a J gene segment was required. A rearrangement was called productive if the CDR3 had no stop codons and remained in frame with V and J, and every other rearrangement was called non-productive. CDR3 was defined according to IMGT convention as the region running from the second conserved V-encoded cysteine to the conserved J-encoded phenylalanine. Sequences without an unambiguous match to a single V gene segment were excluded from the earlier analysis of 587 of the donors. In an earlier analysis of 450 to 700 of the donors, V segments were called functional above 56.7% productive rearrangements and were called segregating when the between-donor standard deviation exceeded 5%. To diagnose cytomegalovirus status from the catalog of TCR beta chain sequences, a statistical classification framework was built. A later analysis assigned V and J genes by comparing TCR nucleotide sequences with IMGT/GENE-DB human TR gene sequences. A later analysis assigned CDR3 sequences and most-parsimonious VDJ recombination scenarios with the TCRdist pipeline. In a later analysis, each TCR beta chain was defined by its CDR3 amino acid sequence together with its V-gene family, and reads lacking a unique V-gene family were excluded. In a later analysis, approximately 590 highly shared, low-generation-probability nucleotide sequences were removed to address suspected cross-contamination and a sequencing artifact. In a later analysis, a clonal expansion index for each public chain was calculated from normalized within-repertoire ranks of inferred template counts. In a later analysis, generation probabilities were computed using a VDJ recombination model fitted to out-of-frame rearrangements, and the results were checked against IGoR. In a later analysis, TCR-TCR, TCR-HLA and TCR-CMV co-occurrence was scored with hypergeometric tests, and a repertoire-size bias correction was applied to TCR pairs. A later analysis estimated false discovery rates by permuting HLA or CMV assignments 20 times. In a later analysis, co-occurring TCRs were grouped using DBSCAN, and TCRdist sequence similarity was added for clustering within HLA-allele-positive subsets. For co-occurrence clustering, repertoires with fewer than 30,000 or more than 120,000 public chains were excluded, along with roughly 5 repertoires with anomalous nucleotide sharing. Here the immuneACCESS table is served through TCRdb, limited to in-frame sequences with V and J called. Missing clones are a known gap in these copies; in checked studies unresolved V genes cover under half, and the rest lacks a known reason. V, J and clone size were drawn from that table, and D and trimming were deduced from the DNA. Counted in this sample were some 150,000 clones; approximately 79% of them appeared once. The ten biggest clones cover under 2.5% of the sample.

Points the paper makes about the study in general: Correlated functional status among segregating V segments might reflect linkage disequilibrium, but an unknown experimental factor could not be ruled out. When HLA alleles, especially DR and DQ, strongly co-occurred, TCR associations were difficult to assign to individual alleles. In an earlier analysis of some 540 of the donors, most TCR beta V segments appeared in productive rearrangements about 87% or about 30% of the time, broadly matching IMGT annotations. According to a later analysis, most CMV-associated TCR beta chains appeared to be HLA-restricted, and the HLA associations seemed to be driven largely by CMV exposure. Some IMGT-functional V segments, including TRBV6-2 and TRBV6-3, could not be told apart with the 87-base-pair reads, so those segments were excluded. The only immune exposure information available for the cohort was CMV serostatus. In vitro tests confirmed that three of the cytomegalovirus-associated TCR beta chains recognize cytomegalovirus antigens. Roughly 17 rarely observed V segments, including chromosome 9 orphons, were excluded from the earlier analysis of approximately 500 of the donors because counts were too low. At a false discovery rate of 0.05, a later analysis linked 15,000 to 20,000 TCR beta sequences to specific HLA alleles. A further reported finding was that TCR beta sequences accurately predicted the HLA-A and HLA-B alleles for most subjects in the first cohort. A later analysis found that TCR association rates varied across HLA loci, with DRB1 alleles showing the most associated TCRs and HLA-C alleles the fewest. In the study, 150 to 200 TCR beta chains were listed as associated with cytomegalovirus. In this cohort, only TCR beta chains were sequenced, and detectable features were limited by the absence of alpha or paired-chain data. HLA typing was unavailable for some donors at each locus, so association tests used only the typed subset. In a later analysis, several top co-occurrence clusters were reported to appear linked to parvovirus B19, influenza, CMV and Epstein-Barr virus. Cytomegalovirus status was reported to be diagnosed by the classifier with high specificity and sensitivity in both the original and validation cohorts. The authors suggested that the approach could potentially be extended to other disease states and immunological phenotypes. Roughly uniform sequencing depth across donors was assumed in presence/absence analyses, although this assumption may not hold. In a later genetic analysis, fewer N-insertions in productive TCRs were reported among donors in an Asian-associated ancestry cluster than the roughly 700-donor mean. While some public TCRs were present in many individuals, most TCR sequences turned up only very rarely across donors. A later analysis found that HLA-associated TCR beta chains were more clonally expanded and had lower generation probabilities than equally common non-associated chains. A later genetic analysis associated a missense DCLRE1C variant with V-gene and J-gene trimming of TCR beta chains, and an independent cohort replicated the association. A cluster of highly shared sequence variants was judged likely to be a technical artifact of the sequencing pipeline.

The cohort was made up of hundreds of healthy bone marrow donors. All cohort members were sampled while nominally healthy, although unrecorded immune exposures were likely present. The donor tested CMV seronegative and was one of the 352 seronegative cohort members. Each donor provided a peripheral blood sample, and peripheral blood mononuclear cells were used for TCR beta sequencing. The Qiagen DNeasy Blood Extraction Kit was used to extract genomic DNA from the blood cell samples. This clone appeared a few times. Its antigen is unknown. No quality values exist for individual bases; no much larger clone is one base distant.

Input material: PBMCs. This TCR was recovered from a man aged 40-55 years in good health and CMV-seronegative. Recombination linked TRBV6-6 to TRBJ1-2; the central 7 bases match TRBD1. At the DNA level, the sequence is TGTGCCAGCAGTCGACAGGGTAACTATGGCTACACCTTC. It specifies CASSRQGNYGYTF.